This T cell receptor (beta chain) was observed in a study of cytomegalovirus exposure and HLA in healthy donors. Germline CDR1 reads SGHTA; CDR2 reads FQGTGA. The CDR3 totals 16 residues. Trimming pared 4 bases from V and 4 bases from J, leaving 19 bases between. Study-wide results and limits: The analysis excluded some indistinguishable V segments, including TRBV6-2 and TRBV6-3. Earlier findings revealed that most TCR beta V segments proved productive either about 87% or about 30% of the time. Later work found most CMV-associated TCR beta chains apparently HLA-restricted.

The PCR had 60 Vbeta and 13 Jbeta primers. Authors' analysis steps: Later work found tens of millions of unique TCR beta chains, with roughly 11 million shared. Profiling relied on immunoSEQ multiplex PCR, and the TCRdb table lists in-frame clones only, not all of them. For V, J and clone size, that table is used; D and trimming come from the DNA. The data show some 130,000 clones, around 77% seen once. This clone has just one count. Its antigen is still unknown. The chain employs TRBV7-3 and TRBJ2-5; no definite D call. Material: PBMCs. The source of this sequence is a man in his fifties or sixties in good health and CMV-seronegative. CDR3 in amino acids: CASSSGRLPRIETQYF. As DNA, the CDR3 is TGTGCCAGCAGCTCCGGTCGACTCCCCCGTATAGAGACCCAGTACTTC.